The 14 T cell receptor beta chains below come from one sample, sequenced in a study of blood T cell repertoires in COVID-19. Measured with immunoSEQ multiplex PCR; TCRdb has only the in-frame clones, and not every one. The sample yields some 160,000 clones, 85% to 90% seen once. The material sequenced was peripheral blood. The receptor set was obtained from a woman aged 70-85 years with COVID-19, enrolled during active disease.

This chain uses TRBV5-8 with TRBJ1-6; TRBD1 aligns across 8 bases. This CDR3 contains 14 residues. V gave up 3 bases and J gave up 7 bases; unmatched junction bases: 3. Germline V lookup: CDR1 SGHTS, CDR2 YDEGEE. The CDR3 bases are TGTGCCAGCAGCTCACAGGGGGTAAATTCACCCCTCCACTTT. It encodes CASSSQGVNSPLHF.

This sequence joins TRBV29-1 and TRBJ2-1, with D perhaps TRBD2 (5 bases). The germline CDR1 and CDR2 sequences are SQVTM and ANQGSEA. The V gene lost 6 bases and the J gene lost 6 bases, with 12 bases spanning the gap. The CDR3 has 12 amino acids. Here the CDR3 reads CSVTRVFNEQFF. In nucleotides, the CDR3 is TGCAGCGTAACTAGGGTCTTCAATGAGCAGTTCTTC.

The chain joins TRBV19 to TRBJ1-5, with TRBD1 matching over 9 bases. Germline lookup yields CDR1 LNHDA and CDR2 SQIVND (reference sequence). V shed 4 bases, J shed 0 bases, and the junction held 4 bases outside the gene matches. CDR3 length: 16 residues. DNA of the CDR3: TGTGCCAGTAGTACCGGGACAGGGTATAGCAATCAGCCCCAGCATTTT. Protein product: CASSTGTGYSNQPQHF.

The chain links TRBV18 to TRBJ1-5, with 10 bases matching TRBD1. After removal of 2 bases from V and 5 bases from J, the junction contained 6 bases not matched to a gene. The CDR3 sequence is 16 residues long. From germline, CDR1 is KGHSH and CDR2 LQKENI. CDR3 region: CASSPTGTGADQPQHF. The CDR3 nucleotides are TGTGCCAGCTCACCAACCGGGACAGGGGCGGATCAGCCCCAGCATTTT.

V usage is TRBV5-4 and J usage is TRBJ1-1; the match to TRBD1 covers 7 bases. This CDR3 has 13 amino acids. V dropped 2 bases and J dropped 6; count of bases not matched to a gene: 4. Germline V gene data show CDR1 as SGHNT and CDR2 as YYREEE (reference sequence). The CDR3 DNA reads as TGTGCCAGCAGCTTCGACAGGGTCTCTGAAGCTTTCTTT. This translates into CASSFDRVSEAFF.

This chain joins TRBV3-1 (or the pseudogene TRBV3-2) and TRBJ1-2; the D is unclear. The germline gives CDR1 LGHDT, CDR2 YNNKEL (reference sequence). The CDR3 consists of 19 residues. V was cut by 0 bases and J by 0 bases, with 20 bases left in between. CDR3 DNA sequence: TGTGCCAGCAGCCAAGACAATGGCGCTTTGACATACGCTAACTATGGCTACACCTTC. Translation gives CASSQDNGALTYANYGYTF.

This sequence joins TRBV28 and TRBJ1-4, with no clear D. Germline V gene lookup returns CDR1 MDHEN and CDR2 SYDVKM. This CDR3 spans 14 amino acids. V dropped 10 bases and J dropped 2 bases, with 14 bases sitting between them. In nucleotides, the CDR3 is TGTGCCACTACCAAAAGCGGTACTAATGAAAAACTGTTTTTT. Translated: CATTKSGTNEKLFF.

The chain links TRBV19 to TRBJ2-2; tentative D call: TRBD1 (5 bases). The V end lost 3 bases, the J end lost 2 bases, and 10 bases lay between the germline ends. Germline-derived CDR1 and CDR2 are LNHDA and SQIVND (reference sequence). CDR3 length: 15 residues. DNA of the CDR3: TGTGCCAGTAGTATTTCCCAGGGAAACACCGGGGAGCTGTTTTTT. This codes for CASSISQGNTGELFF.

The rearrangement links TRBV5-4 to TRBJ1-4, with TRBD1 as a possible D gene (5 bases). Between the trimmed V and J ends, which lost 5 bases and 4 bases, there was a span of 18 bases. CDR1 SGHNT and CDR2 YYREEE come from the germline V gene (reference sequence). The CDR3 is 16 amino acids. The CDR3 protein is CASSSNRDGGNEKLFF. CDR3 DNA: TGTGCCAGCAGTTCGAACCGGGACGGGGGTAATGAAAAACTGTTTTTT.

DNA of the CDR3: TGTGCCAGCAGCTTTGGGAGCGGAACGACTAATGAAAAACTGTTTTTT. Protein product: CASSFGSGTTNEKLFF. This sequence joins TRBV5-4 and TRBJ1-4, with D unclear. Germline V gene sequence: CDR1 SGHNT, CDR2 YYREEE (reference sequence). Trimming stripped 2 bases from V and 2 bases from J, with 13 bases between. The CDR3 spans 16 residues.

This chain joins TRBV5-1 and TRBJ2-7; tentatively, D is TRBD1 (6 bases). This CDR3 is built from 14 residues. Germline CDR1 SGHRS, CDR2 YFSETQ. With 5 bases removed from V and 2 bases from J, the gap between germline ends came to 14 bases. CDR3 DNA: TGCGCCAGCAGACGGACAGTTTCTACCTACGAGCAGTACTTC. Residues: CASRRTVSTYEQYF. Supplemented by reference TRBV5-1 and TRBJ2-7, the full variable domain reads KAGVTQTPRYLIKTRGQQVTLSCSPISGHRSVSWYQQTPGQGLQFLFEYFSETQRNKGNFPGRFSGRQFSNSRSEMNVSTLELGDSALYLCASRRTVSTYEQYFGPGTRLTVT.

V usage is TRBV4-1 and J usage is TRBJ1-5; D is unresolved. The V end was cut by 0 bases, the J end by 7 bases, with 7 bases between. Germline-derived CDR1 and CDR2 are MGHRA and YSYEKL. The CDR3 has 13 amino acids. The CDR3 is CASSQESLQPQHF. The CDR3 nucleotides read TGCGCCAGCAGCCAAGAATCCCTGCAGCCCCAGCATTTT.

V gene TRBV30 combines with J gene TRBJ1-5; no clear D. V dropped 1 base and J dropped 4 bases, with 5 bases sitting between them. The CDR3 is made up of 12 amino acids. CDR1 is GTSNPN, CDR2 SVGIG, per germline (reference sequence). The CDR3 DNA reads as TGTGCCTGGAGTGGCCAGAATCAGCCCCAGCATTTT. Translating it yields CAWSGQNQPQHF.

CDR3 loop: CATSRDRQGVGYTF. The DNA for the CDR3 is TGTGCCACCAGCAGAGACCGACAGGGTGTCGGCTACACCTTC. V is TRBV15 and J is TRBJ1-2, with 7 bases matching TRBD1. This CDR3 spans 14 amino acids. Germline assignment: CDR1 LNHNV and CDR2 YYDKDF (reference sequence). The V gene end was trimmed by 0 bases and the J gene end by 8 bases; junction bases not matched to a gene: 6. Variable domain in full (rest from reference TRBV15 and TRBJ1-2): DAMVIQNPRYQVTQFGKPVTLSCSQTLNHNVMYWYQQKSSQAPKLLFHYYDKDFNNEADTPDNFQSRRPNTSFCFLDIRSPGLGDTAMYLCATSRDRQGVGYTFGSGTRLTVV.